The entry that follows covers one T cell receptor beta chain sequence. The antigen it recognizes is unknown. There are no base qualities to consult, and no much larger clone falls within one base. This record belongs to a study of shared clonotypes between healthy human individuals (dated by TCRdb to 2020 to 2021). As for the study more broadly: A couple of women and a few men aged 18 to 49 years were included in the cohort. The study deeply sequenced blood TCR repertoires of 5 or 6 healthy adults to estimate repertoire size and the extent of clonotype sharing between individuals. To increase sequencing depth and limit assay-specific biases, TCR repertoire library preparation and sequencing were carried out by different laboratories using diverse techniques. Leukapheresis yielded between about 0.85 and 9 billion PBMCs per donor. What the research found in general, with its limitations: Based on pairwise subsampling, the degree of clonotype sharing among donors was expected to be affected by sequencing depth. Sampling was limited to blood, and TCR repertoires in tissue likely differ from TCR repertoires in blood. The genetic and exposure-history diversity represented was limited by the small number of donors.

Using the deep immunoSEQ assay, TCR CDR3 regions were amplified from genomic DNA by multiplex PCR. Genomic DNA extracted from each cell subset was distributed evenly over all wells of several immunoSEQ 96-well plates, and each plate served as one replicate. For unsorted PBMC, approximately 300 ng of genomic DNA, equivalent to around 33,000 T cell genomes, went into each replicate PCR. Ten immunoSEQ deep assay plates were used to sequence the unsorted PBMC genomic DNA. The purified libraries were quantified using a Qubit 3.0 fluorometer, sized with a Bioanalyzer 2100, and then quantified again using the KAPA Library Quantification kit. Each immunoSEQ 96-well plate was sequenced on its own single-read 150-cycle Illumina NextSeq 550 flow cell. In the source study's methods: Because the immunoSEQ output included only junctional sequences and no quality scores, the filtering could not be the same as the filtering used for full-length reads. To assign V/J genes and CDR3, sequences were annotated using PyIR, a Python wrapper for IgBLAST v1.9, with IMGT germline references. Reads with weak V/J assignments (E-value above 1e-6), missing CDR3, stop codons, out-of-frame junctions, or ambiguous translated residues were removed. V3J clonotypes were defined by identical inferred V gene, J gene, and CDR3 amino acid sequence. Percentage overlap between repertoires was calculated by dividing the number of shared unique clonotypes by the size of the smaller repertoire. Repertoire richness was assessed with RTK rarefaction, the Chao1 estimator, and Recon v2.1 estimates of unobserved clonotypes. As stored in TCRdb, this immuneACCESS dataset retains in-frame rearrangements with V and J assigned. A fraction of the clones does not appear; measured against another copy, unresolved V genes explain less than half of the discrepancy, and the remainder lacks a known reason. From that table come the V and J calls and clone size; the DNA was used to work out D and trimming. This sample comprises 550,000 to 600,000 clones, roughly 79% of them detected only once. 12% of the sample lies in the top ten.

Healthy HIV-negative adults with no recently reported acute infections or vaccinations were included as donors. Every donor was a Caucasian adult living in Nashville, Tennessee, USA. For unsorted samples, about 87 million PBMCs were counted, and genomic DNA was extracted using the QIAamp DNA Blood Mini kit. Blood was obtained by leukapheresis, after which PBMCs were separated by Ficoll-Histopaque density gradient centrifugation and cryopreserved in liquid nitrogen vapor phase. CDR1 is given as SGHTA and CDR2 as FQGNSA, both from the germline V gene. The CDR3 contains 15 residues, cysteine and phenylalanine counted. Of all the DNA, just the CDR3 is kept, 45 bases in frame from base 1. Deletion took 3 bases off V and 2 bases off J, with a span of 14 bases between the germline ends.

The rearrangement combines TRBV7-2 with TRBJ2-7; TRBD2 could be the D gene, as 6 bases match. The sample taken for sequencing was PBMCs. The TCR sequence derives from a woman aged 40-49 years in good health. Some clones in this sample may be carry-over from other donors' samples. The CDR3 is CASSFGTGRTYEQYF. The DNA reads TGTGCCAGCAGCTTTGGGACGGGGAGGACCTACGAGCAGTACTTC. Full variable domain (CDR3 extended with the reference TRBV7-2 and TRBJ2-7 proteins): GAGVSQSPSNKVTEKGKDVELRCDPISGHTALYWYRQSLGQGLEFLIYFQGNSAPDKSGLPSDRFSAERTGGSVSTLTIQRTQQEDSAVYLCASSFGTGRTYEQYFGPGTRLTVT.